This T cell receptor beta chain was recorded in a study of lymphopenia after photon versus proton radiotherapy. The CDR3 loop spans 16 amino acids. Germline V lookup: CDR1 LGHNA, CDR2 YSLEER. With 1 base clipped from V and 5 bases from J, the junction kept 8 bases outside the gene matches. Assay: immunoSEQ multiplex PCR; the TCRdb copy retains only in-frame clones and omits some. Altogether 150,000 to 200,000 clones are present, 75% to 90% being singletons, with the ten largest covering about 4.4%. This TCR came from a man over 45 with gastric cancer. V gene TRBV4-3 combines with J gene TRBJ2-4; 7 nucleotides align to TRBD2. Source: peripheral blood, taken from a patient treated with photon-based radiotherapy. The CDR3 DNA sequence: TGCGCCAGCAGCCAAGGTTGGGGGGGAGGAGAAAACATTCAGTACTTC. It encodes CASSQGWGGGENIQYF.